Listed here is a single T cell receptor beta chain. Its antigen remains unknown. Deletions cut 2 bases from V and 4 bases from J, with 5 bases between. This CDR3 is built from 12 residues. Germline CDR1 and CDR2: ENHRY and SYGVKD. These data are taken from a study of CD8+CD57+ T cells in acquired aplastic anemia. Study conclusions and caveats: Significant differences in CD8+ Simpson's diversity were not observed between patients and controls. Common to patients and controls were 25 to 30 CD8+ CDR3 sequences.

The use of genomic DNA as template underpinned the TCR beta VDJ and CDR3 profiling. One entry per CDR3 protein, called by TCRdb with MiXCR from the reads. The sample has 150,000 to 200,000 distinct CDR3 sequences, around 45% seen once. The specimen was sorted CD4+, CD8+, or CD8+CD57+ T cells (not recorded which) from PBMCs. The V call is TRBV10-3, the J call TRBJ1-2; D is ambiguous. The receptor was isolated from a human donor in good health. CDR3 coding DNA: TGTGCCATCAGTGAGAATGGCTATGGCTACACCTTC. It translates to CAISENGYGYTF.